This TCR beta chain was profiled in a study of blood T cell repertoires in COVID-19. Overall study: The United States, Italy and Spain supplied acute and convalescent COVID-19 samples. PBMCs, B-cell-depleted T cells, or T cells provided the cDNA or gDNA that made up the material.

The V segment lost 4 bases and the J segment 7 bases; nucleotides outside the gene matches: 7. The CDR3 is 15 amino acids. Germline-derived CDR1 and CDR2 are KGHDR and SFDVKD. In the original analysis: Scientists estimated how many nucleated cells there were by amplifying reference gene primers. Clones were sequenced by immunoSEQ multiplex PCR, and TCRdb holds only the in-frame ones, with some missing. The V and J calls and the clone size are those of that table, but D and trimming were determined from the DNA. This table has about 120,000 clones, 85% appearing once. This TCR was recovered from a man at least 80 years old with active or convalescent COVID-19. The sequencing input was peripheral blood. The chain carries TRBV24-1 and TRBJ2-3, with 10 positions matching TRBD1. The CDR3 sequence: CATSDGTGAGYTQYF. In DNA, the CDR3 is TGTGCCACCAGTGACGGGACAGGGGCAGGATATACGCAGTATTTT.